Below, 24 T cell receptor beta chains from the same sample are listed, as sequenced in a study of cytomegalovirus exposure and HLA in healthy donors. The PCR contained 60 Vbeta and 13 Jbeta primers. Generated by immunoSEQ multiplex PCR, the TCRdb table keeps only in-frame clones and is missing some. The sample records about 100,000 clones, around 82% being singletons. The sample consisted of PBMCs. Receptors were obtained from a woman between 45 and 60 years old in good health and CMV-seropositive.

CDR3 loop: CASRVAGRTEAFF. CDR3 bases: TGTGCCAGCCGAGTTGCAGGTCGCACTGAAGCTTTCTTT. V and J are TRBV6-1 and TRBJ1-1; no firm D call. Between the trimmed V and J ends, which lost 8 bases and 4 bases, there was a span of 14 bases. Germline values: CDR1 MNHNS, CDR2 SASEGT. This CDR3 region has 13 residues.

The chain employs TRBV11-2 and TRBJ2-5; 12 positions match TRBD2. The CDR3 loop spans 18 amino acids. Germline-derived CDR1 and CDR2 are SGHAT and FQNNGV. V shed 6 bases, J shed 3 bases, and the junction held 14 bases outside the gene matches. In nucleotides, the CDR3 is TGTGCCAGCAGACGACAACAAGCTAGCGGGGGGGAGAAAGAGACCCAGTACTTC. Translating gives CASRRQQASGGEKETQYF. Looking up the rest from reference TRBV11-2 and TRBJ2-5 gives the full variable domain: EAGVAQSPRYKIIEKRQSVAFWCNPISGHATLYWYQQILGQGPKLLIQFQNNGVVDDSQLPKDRFSAERLKGVDSTLKIQPAKLEDSAVYLCASRRQQASGGEKETQYFGPGTRLLVL.

The V gene is TRBV29-1, the J gene TRBJ2-5; TRBD1 agrees at 7 bases. Matching the DNA end better, TRBJ2-7 makes the J call doubtful. Germline CDR1 reads SQVTM; CDR2 reads ANQGSEA. The CDR3 runs 14 residues. The CDR3 spells CSVGGFQGAYEQYF. The CDR3 coding sequence is TGCAGCGTTGGGGGTTTTCAGGGGGCCTACGAGCAGTACTTC.

The rearrangement links TRBV11-2 to TRBJ2-3; 8 bases fit TRBD1. V shed 1 base, J shed 5 bases, and the junction held 14 bases outside the gene matches. CDR1 SGHAT and CDR2 FQNNGV come from the germline V gene. The length of the CDR3 is 18 residues. The CDR3 DNA sequence: TGTGCCAGCAGCTTAGCGACCCACCAGGGGGCAGTGAAAGATACGCAGTATTTT. This codes for CASSLATHQGAVKDTQYF.

The rearrangement uses TRBV30 and TRBJ1-1; D is possibly TRBD1 (5 bases). CDR1 is GTSNPN and CDR2 is SVGIG in the germline V gene (reference sequence). The CDR3 totals 15 residues. V shed 3 bases and J shed 1 base, with 15 bases lying between them. DNA of the CDR3: TGTGCCTGGAGCGTCGCACAGGTCGCGAACACTGAAGCTTTCTTT. Translated, it gives CAWSVAQVANTEAFF.

The CDR3 spells CASSSLGTGASEQFF. The CDR3 region has the DNA TGTGCCAGCAGCTCCCTCGGGACAGGGGCGAGTGAGCAGTTCTTC. This chain joins TRBV7-3 and TRBJ2-1; 10 positions match TRBD1. V trimming: 4 bases; J trimming: 9 bases; junction bases outside the gene matches: 9. The CDR3 is 15 residues long. Germline CDR1 and CDR2: SGHTA and FQGTGA.

The J gene is TRBJ2-1, the V gene TRBV30, with D maybe TRBD2 (6 bases). The CDR3 spans 12 residues. Trimming shortened V by 5 bases and J by 7 bases, and 12 bases separated the two germline ends. Germline V CDR1 and CDR2: GTSNPN, SVGIG (reference sequence). CDR3 bases: TGTGCCTGGGGGGGGAGCGGGAATGAGCAGTTCTTC. It specifies CAWGGSGNEQFF.

There are a few counts of this clone. The chain has TRBV2 and TRBJ1-5, with D perhaps matching TRBD1 (6 bases). The ends were cut back, 3 bases at V and 3 bases at J, with 12 bases in the middle. From germline, CDR1 is SNHLY and CDR2 FYNNEI. The CDR3 is 15 amino acids. The DNA of the CDR3 is TGTGCCAGCAGTGACGAGGGGGTACCCAATCAGCCCCAGCATTTT. As protein: CASSDEGVPNQPQHF.

DNA of the CDR3: TGTGCCAGTAGTTCCCATCCGAACACTGAAGCTTTCTTT. It yields the protein CASSSHPNTEAFF. V gene TRBV19 combines with J gene TRBJ1-1; no clear D. From germline, CDR1 is LNHDA and CDR2 SQIVND (reference sequence). V lost 5 bases to trimming and J lost 1 base, with 8 bases between them. This CDR3 comprises 13 residues.

As to this clone: The junction departs from germline at one end; a sequencing error may be responsible. V usage is TRBV7-7 and J usage is TRBJ2-1; possible D gene TRBD2, 6 bases. The CDR3 is made up of 14 amino acids. Germline CDR1 SSHAT, CDR2 FNYEAQ (reference sequence). The CDR3 loop reads CASSLDETRREQFF. The CDR3 DNA reads as TGTGCTAGCAGCTTAGACGAGACTAGGAGGGAGCAGTTCTTC. Full variable domain (missing parts from reference TRBV7-7 and TRBJ2-1): GAGVSQSPRYKVTKRGQDVTLRCDPISSHATLYWYQQALGQGPEFLTYFNYEAQPDKSGLPSDRFSAERPEGSISTLTIQRTEQRDSAMYRCASSLDETRREQFFGPGTRLTVL.

In DNA form, the CDR3 reads TGTGCCAGCTCACCAGGCTCCCAGGGTACCTACAATGAGCAGTTCTTC. Protein product: CASSPGSQGTYNEQFF. V usage is TRBV18 and J usage is TRBJ2-1, with a tentative D call TRBD1 (5 bases). The V gene's germline CDR1 is KGHSH and CDR2 LQKENI. V shed 2 bases and J shed 2 bases, with 13 bases lying between them. There are 16 residues in the CDR3.

To note about this clone: Mismatch with germline at one junction end may stem from a read error. For the CDR3, the DNA is TGTTCCAGCAGCTTACTGGATTTGACAGCGAGGCCAACTGAAGCTTTCTTT. Translated, it gives CSSSLLDLTARPTEAFF. This chain connects TRBV7-9 to TRBJ1-1; the D gene is possibly TRBD1 (5 bases). The CDR3 length is 17 residues. Germline lookup yields CDR1 SEHNR and CDR2 FQNEAQ (reference sequence).

The CDR3 bases are TGCAGCGTTGAATCTACAGGGAGGGACGAGCAGTACTTC. The encoded protein is CSVESTGRDEQYF. The gene calls are TRBV29-1 and TRBJ2-7; a weak D match, TRBD2 (7 bases). Trimming stripped 2 bases from V and 5 bases from J, with 13 bases between. The CDR3 is 13 amino acids. CDR1 is SQVTM and CDR2 is ANQGSEA in the germline V gene.

The CDR3, as DNA: TGCGCCAGCAGTGCGGAGATGAACACTGAAGCTTTCTTT. This encodes CASSAEMNTEAFF. The chain has TRBV10-1 and TRBJ1-1; D gene unclear. This CDR3 comprises 13 residues. Germline values: CDR1 WNHNN, CDR2 SYGVQD (reference sequence). V was shortened by 4 bases and J by 0 bases, with 6 bases between the two germline ends.

This clone was detected a few times. J is TRBJ2-2 and V is TRBV13; D gene unclear. Germline V gene lookup returns CDR1 PRHDT and CDR2 FYEKMQ (reference sequence). The V end was cut by 6 bases, the J end by 3 bases, with 11 bases between. There are 14 residues in the CDR3. The DNA for the CDR3 is TGTGCCAGCAGTTGGCAGCAGGACACCGGGGAGCTGTTTTTT. It specifies CASSWQQDTGELFF.

The rearrangement links TRBV6-1 to TRBJ1-5; no clear D. Germline V gene data show CDR1 as MNHNS and CDR2 as SASEGT. The CDR3 has 13 residues. V was shortened by 0 bases and J by 7 bases, with 7 bases between the two germline ends. CDR3 region: CASSEASPQPQHF. The DNA of the CDR3 is TGTGCCAGCAGTGAAGCCTCCCCCCAGCCCCAGCATTTT.

This sequence joins TRBV2 and TRBJ1-1, with 9 bases aligning to TRBD1. V was clipped by 8 bases and J by 5 bases; unmatched bases: 12. This CDR3 spans 15 amino acids. The germline V gene encodes CDR1 SNHLY and CDR2 FYNNEI. CDR3 coding DNA: TGTGCCAGCTCCTTGGACAGGGGACCAATAACTGAAGCTTTCTTT. Its protein product is CASSLDRGPITEAFF.

The chain recombines TRBV7-8 with TRBJ1-1, with TRBD1 identical over 8 bases. Unmatched junction bases numbered 11, after V lost 5 bases and J lost 3 bases. Germline values: CDR1 SGHVS, CDR2 FQNEAQ. This CDR3 is built from 16 residues. The CDR3 nucleotides are TGTGCCAGCAGCCTAACGCAGGGGGCCTCGTACACTGAAGCTTTCTTT. It encodes CASSLTQGASYTEAFF.

The J gene is TRBJ2-2, the V gene TRBV11-2; the match to TRBD2 covers 8 bases. The CDR3 spans 16 residues. Per the germline V gene, CDR1 is SGHAT and CDR2 is FQNNGV. The V gene end was trimmed by 7 bases and the J gene end by 3 bases; junction bases not matched to a gene: 10. The CDR3 reads CASTPSGGAHTGELFF. The CDR3 DNA reads as TGTGCCAGCACCCCCTCGGGGGGGGCGCACACCGGGGAGCTGTTTTTT.

This sequence joins TRBV10-1 and TRBJ1-1; TRBD1 aligns across 7 bases. The CDR3 totals 15 residues. Trimming took 2 bases from V and 4 from J; bases not matched to a gene: 7. Germline CDR1 is WNHNN and CDR2 is SYGVQD (reference sequence). The CDR3 region has the DNA TGCGCCAGCAGTGAGCACAGGGGCCCGAGCACTGAAGCTTTCTTT. Protein sequence: CASSEHRGPSTEAFF.

V gene TRBV11-2 combines with J gene TRBJ2-3; 9 bases agree with TRBD1. This CDR3 spans 17 amino acids. Germline V gene lookup returns CDR1 SGHAT and CDR2 FQNNGV. Trimming removed 5 bases from V and 1 base from J; junction bases left unmatched: 10. CDR3 DNA: TGTGCCAGCAGCACGTATGACAGGGGGACTGGCACAGATACGCAGTATTTT. Translated: CASSTYDRGTGTDTQYF.

The chain couples TRBV11-3 to TRBJ2-1; 10 bases match TRBD2. Losses at the gene ends were 5 bases for V and 1 base for J; bases not matched to a gene: 14. CDR3 size: 19 residues. Germline CDR1 and CDR2: SGHNT and YENEEA. The CDR3 loop reads CASSQGVVAGGSSYNEQFF. The CDR3 DNA is TGTGCCAGCAGCCAGGGGGTCGTAGCGGGAGGTTCATCCTACAATGAGCAGTTCTTC. Complete variable domain (other parts from reference TRBV11-3 and TRBJ2-1): EAGVVQSPRYKIIEKKQPVAFWCNPISGHNTLYWYLQNLGQGPELLIRYENEEAVDDSQLPKDRFSAERLKGVDSTLKIQPAELGDSAVYLCASSQGVVAGGSSYNEQFFGPGTRLTVL.

The V gene is TRBV12-5, the J gene TRBJ2-3, with 9 bases identical to TRBD1. Germline CDR1 is LGHNT and CDR2 is FRNRAP. There are 15 residues in the CDR3. With 5 bases clipped from V and 8 bases from J, the junction kept 11 bases outside the gene matches. The CDR3 sequence is CASGLGTGHLVTQYF. CDR3 sequence (DNA): TGTGCTAGTGGTCTGGGGACAGGGCATCTGGTTACGCAGTATTTT.

The rearrangement links TRBV9 to TRBJ1-2, with 9 bases identical to TRBD1. The CDR3 contains 14 residues. V shed 3 bases, J shed 4 bases, and the junction held 4 bases outside the gene matches. CDR1 is SGDLS, CDR2 YYNGEE, per germline. The CDR3 reads CASSGGTGSYGYTF. DNA for the CDR3: TGTGCCAGCAGCGGCGGGACAGGGAGCTATGGCTACACCTTC.